Sequencing of this T cell receptor (beta chain) was carried out in a study of cytomegalovirus exposure and HLA in healthy donors. Study details: An early release of data contained 75 million to 100 million unique TCRs, which came from HLA-typed donors. Regarding the study as a whole: In an earlier analysis, productive rearrangement rates for most beta V segments clustered near 90% or 30%.

Both 60 Vbeta primers and 13 Jbeta primers went into the PCR. This table comes from immunoSEQ multiplex PCR, and its TCRdb copy is limited to in-frame clones, with some not included. Of over 150,000 clones listed, 75% to 85% are singletons. Trimming took off 7 bases at V and 2 bases at J, with 11 bases between the two ends. The CDR3 runs to 13 residues. Germline assignment: CDR1 SNHLY and CDR2 FYNNEI. About this clone itself: Its antigen is still unknown.

Sequences were obtained from PBMCs. The chain joins TRBV2 to TRBJ2-5; tentative D call: TRBD2 (6 bases). This TCR was recovered from a girl aged 2-10 years in good health and CMV-seropositive. The CDR3 region has the DNA TGTGCCAGCAACCCTAGCGTTCAAGAGACCCAGTACTTC. This encodes CASNPSVQETQYF.